This T cell receptor (beta chain) derives from a study of blood T cell repertoires in COVID-19. Measured with immunoSEQ multiplex PCR; TCRdb has only the in-frame clones, and not every one. Of 200,000 to 300,000 clones in the sample, nearly 90% were seen once. The CDR3 is made up of 15 amino acids. Germline CDR1 is SGHRS and CDR2 is YFSETQ. V was trimmed by 0 bases and J by 0 bases, leaving 7 bases between them. The V gene is TRBV5-1, the J gene TRBJ1-3; D remains unclear. The source material was peripheral blood. This TCR was recovered from a human donor in a cohort sampled during active COVID-19. The CDR3 loop reads CASSLGQASGNTIYF. The DNA for the CDR3 is TGCGCCAGCAGCTTGGGGCAGGCCTCTGGAAACACCATATATTTT.